This TCR beta chain was found in a study of CD8 T cells in Susac syndrome. CDR1 and CDR2 from the germline V gene are MNHNS and SASEGT. This CDR3 has 14 amino acids. cDNA came from roughly 0.53 to 1 ug RNA primed by random hexamers. Each CDR3 protein is one row after TCRdb ran MiXCR on the immunoSEQ multiplex PCR reads. The table shows roughly 400,000 distinct CDR3 sequences, with around 85% occurring only once. A remark on this clonotype: A read error may account for a junction end that differs from germline.

This TCR came from a human donor with multiple sclerosis. The specimen sequenced was CD8+ T cells from PBMCs. The V call is TRBV6-1, the J call TRBJ1-1; D might be TRBD1 (5 bases). CDR3 residues: CAGSVSREAAEAFF. For the CDR3, the DNA is TGTGCCGGCAGCGTTTCCAGGGAAGCCGCAGAAGCTTTCTTT.